The clone carrying this TCR beta chain has more than one count but fewer than ten. Antigen unknown. The study profiled TCR beta VDJ and CDR3 using genomic DNA as template. From the reads, TCRdb called clonotypes with MiXCR, one entry per CDR3 protein. The data hold 130,000 or so distinct CDR3 sequences, with 30% to 45% observed a single time. Only patients with CD8+CD57+ cell expansion on flow cytometry were chosen for sequencing. Diagnosis of severe acquired aplastic anemia applied to all patients. This entry is derived from a study of CD8+CD57+ T cells in acquired aplastic anemia. On the study more broadly: The average for DNA from sorted CD4+ and CD8+ cells was 3.2 ug. General observations from the study: Both patients and controls carried the same twenty-nine CD8+ CDR3 sequences.

CDR1 and CDR2 from the germline V gene are SGHAT and FQNNGV. V lost 5 bases, J lost 7 bases, and 5 bases stayed unmatched. CDR3 length: 15 amino acids. The TCR sequence derives from a human donor with aplastic anemia. Sequencing was done on a sample of sorted CD4+, CD8+, or CD8+CD57+ T cells (not recorded which) from PBMCs. The chain has TRBV11-2 and TRBJ2-4, with TRBD2 matching over 13 bases. CDR3 sequence (DNA): TGTGCCAGCAGCCGGGGGACTAGCGGGGTGAACATTCAGTACTTC. Protein sequence: CASSRGTSGVNIQYF.